The T cell receptor (beta chain) described here comes from a study of blood T cell repertoires in COVID-19. About the research overall: Sites in the United States, Italy and Spain provided acute and convalescent COVID-19 samples. The cDNA or gDNA used as material had been derived from T cells, B-cell-depleted T cells, or PBMCs.

The CDR3 consists of 13 residues. Deletions cut 5 bases from V and 8 bases from J, with 13 bases between. CDR1 and CDR2 from the germline V gene are SEHNR and FQNEAQ (reference sequence). Assay used: immunoSEQ multiplex PCR; TCRdb lists only in-frame clones, some missing. The sample yields a few hundred thousand clones, about nine tenths seen once. The study recruited people aged about 18 to 90 years across around 23 US areas. The J gene is TRBJ2-1, the V gene TRBV7-9; tentatively, D is TRBD2 (6 bases). Specimen: PBMCs or T cells enriched from blood (not recorded which). The clonotype originates from a man aged 18 to 30 with acute COVID-19. The CDR3 nucleotides are TGTGCCAGCAGCCCGGCGGGGCAAGATGAGCAGTTCTTC. This codes for CASSPAGQDEQFF. Complete variable domain (other parts from reference TRBV7-9 and TRBJ2-1): DTGVSQNPRHKITKRGQNVTFRCDPISEHNRLYWYRQTLGQGPEFLTYFQNEAQLEKSRLLSDRFSAERPKGSFSTLEIQRTEQGDSAMYLCASSPAGQDEQFFGPGTRLTVL.